This TCR beta chain was sequenced in a study of a mutant IDH1 vaccine in newly diagnosed glioma. Study summary: Weeks 1, 3, 5, 7, 11, 15, 19 and 23 were when patients received their eight vaccinations. The earlier regimen, radiotherapy, temozolomide, or both, was most often both.

Whole-study results and caveats: Of the patients, roughly 95% had vaccine-induced immune responses.

The germline V and J ends were trimmed by 7 bases and 3 bases, with 13 bases remaining between them. The germline CDR1 and CDR2 sequences are LNHDA and SQIVND (reference sequence). The CDR3 consists of 14 residues. In the case of this clone: Its antigen is not known.

Clones were read by immunoSEQ multiplex PCR, and TCRdb kept only the in-frame ones, dropping some. Here the sample spans roughly 74,000 clones, 75% to 85% being singletons. Time point indicated: week 23, last vaccination. One vaccine dose held 300 ug of mutant IDH1 20-mer peptide and came with topical imiquimod. The chain combines TRBV19 with TRBJ1-3, with D unclear. This TCR was recovered from a man aged 25-40 years with glioma. Some clones in this sample may be carry-over from other donors' samples. This specimen consisted of PBMCs, obtained from a glioma patient whose treatment included an IDH1 peptide vaccine. CDR3: CASKEGDFGNTIYF. DNA for the CDR3: TGTGCCAGTAAGGAGGGTGACTTTGGAAACACCATATATTTT.